The 20 T cell receptor beta chains given below trace back to one sample, sequenced in a study of OX40 agonist ivuxolimab in advanced cancers. Assay used: immunoSEQ multiplex PCR; TCRdb lists only in-frame clones, some missing. The sample includes around 72,000 clones, approximately 81% of them seen just once. This specimen consisted of CD4+ or CD8+ T cells sorted from blood, obtained in a trial of the OX40 agonist ivuxolimab. Receptors originate from an adult with an advanced solid tumor such as melanoma, head and neck, liver or kidney cancer.

The rearrangement joins TRBV5-4 to TRBJ2-5; D not certain. Germline values: CDR1 SGHNT, CDR2 YYREEE (reference sequence). CDR3 length: 13 residues. V gave up 3 bases and J gave up 9 bases, with 15 bases separating them. The CDR3 DNA reads TGTGCCAGCAGCTGGGCCGGCAATTTCGCCCAGTACTTC. This sequence encodes CASSWAGNFAQYF.

This clone was recorded only once. The J gene is TRBJ2-7, the V gene TRBV6-1; the D gene is possibly TRBD1 (6 bases). Germline CDR1 is MNHNS and CDR2 is SASEGT. V was pared by 1 base and J by 3 bases, with 13 bases between. The CDR3 spans 15 residues. Here the CDR3 DNA reads TGTGCCAGCAGTGAAGAGGGGGACATTTACTACGAGCAGTACTTC. Amino acids: CASSEEGDIYYEQYF.

The chain combines TRBV5-1 with TRBJ2-1; 7 positions match TRBD1. Germline V CDR1 and CDR2: SGHRS, YFSETQ. Unmatched junction bases numbered 2, after V lost 4 bases and J lost 7 bases. This CDR3 contains 12 residues. The CDR3 region has the DNA TGCGCCAGCAGCATACAGGGGAATGAGCAGTTCTTC. It encodes CASSIQGNEQFF.

This clone was detected a few times. The genes are TRBV5-6 and TRBJ2-7, with D tentatively TRBD2 (7 bases). This CDR3 spans 14 amino acids. The ends were cut back, 4 bases at V and 2 bases at J, with 13 bases in the middle. The V gene's germline CDR1 is SGHDT and CDR2 YYEEEE. This CDR3 is CASSPWGGAYEQYF. CDR3 DNA sequence: TGTGCCAGCAGCCCGTGGGGGGGCGCCTACGAGCAGTACTTC.

V usage is TRBV28 and J usage is TRBJ1-5; TRBD1 agrees at 11 bases. Germline V CDR1 and CDR2: MDHEN, SYDVKM. The V segment lost 6 bases and the J segment 6 bases; nucleotides outside the gene matches: 13. The CDR3 spans 17 residues. In DNA form, the CDR3 reads TGTGCCAGCAGCTCGGGGACAGGGGGTACGAGTGGTCAGCCCCAGCATTTT. Protein product: CASSSGTGGTSGQPQHF.

This clone has only one observation. The CDR3 region has the DNA TGTGCCAGCAGCCCCCGGACAGGGGCGGACGAGCAGTACTTC. It specifies CASSPRTGADEQYF. This chain links TRBV11-1 with TRBJ2-5; 9 nucleotides agree with TRBD1. The DNA end is a closer match to TRBJ2-7, so the J assignment may be wrong. The CDR3 runs to 14 residues. The germline V gene encodes CDR1 SGHAT and CDR2 FQDESV (reference sequence).

V and J are TRBV11-2 and TRBJ1-1; a possible D gene is TRBD1 (5 bases). Germline values: CDR1 SGHAT, CDR2 FQNNGV. V dropped 1 base and J dropped 5 bases, with 14 bases sitting between them. This CDR3 has 15 residues. The CDR3 DNA sequence: TGTGCCAGCAGCTTAGCGGGGGTGATGATGACTGAAGCTTTCTTT. Amino acids: CASSLAGVMMTEAFF.

The J gene is TRBJ1-4, the V gene TRBV5-1, with TRBD1 matching over 9 bases. Germline CDR1 SGHRS, CDR2 YFSETQ. This CDR3 comprises 14 residues. V dropped 5 bases and J dropped 7; count of bases not matched to a gene: 6. CDR3 nucleotides: TGCGCCAGCAGTACCGGGACAGGGCCTGAAAAACTGTTTTTT. Translated, it gives CASSTGTGPEKLFF.

This clone was seen a single time. The chain links TRBV18 to TRBJ1-2, with a tentative D call TRBD1 (5 bases). The CDR3 is 17 amino acids. CDR1 KGHSH and CDR2 LQKENI come from the germline V gene. The germline V and J ends were trimmed by 1 base and 4 bases, with 19 bases remaining between them. This chain's CDR3 is CASSPRRFLGDLYGYTF. The CDR3 bases are TGTGCCAGCTCACCACGACGTTTTCTCGGGGACCTCTATGGCTACACCTTC.

This chain joins TRBV27 and TRBJ2-1, with 10 nucleotides matching TRBD2. The CDR3 sequence is 14 residues long. The J segment lost 9 bases and the V segment lost 3 bases, leaving 5 bases of the junction unmatched. The germline V gene encodes CDR1 MNHEY and CDR2 SMNVEV (reference sequence). CDR3 DNA sequence: TGTGCCAGCAGTTTCGGGCTAGCGGGAGTTGAGCAGTTCTTC. Its protein is CASSFGLAGVEQFF.

This chain links TRBV27 with TRBJ2-7; D is ambiguous. Deletions cut 2 bases from V and 3 bases from J, with 14 bases between. The CDR3 totals 15 residues. Germline CDR1 and CDR2: MNHEY and SMNVEV (reference sequence). The CDR3 here is CASSLTFMGNYEQYF. In DNA, the CDR3 is TGTGCCAGCAGTTTAACCTTTATGGGCAACTACGAGCAGTACTTC.

This rearrangement joins TRBV29-1 to TRBJ2-3; 8 bases match TRBD2. Germline CDR1 SQVTM, CDR2 ANQGSEA. The CDR3 is made up of 12 amino acids. The V segment lost 4 bases and the J segment 7 bases; nucleotides outside the gene matches: 4. The CDR3 DNA is TGCAGCGTTGGGGCTAGCGGGTATACGCAGTATTTT. This codes for CSVGASGYTQYF.

Points on this clone: At one boundary the junction diverges from the germline segment, which might be a read error. This chain joins TRBV11-3 and TRBJ2-3; D remains ambiguous. The CDR3 has 14 residues. The germline V gene encodes CDR1 SGHNT and CDR2 YENEEA. CDR3 coding DNA: TGTGCCAGCAGCTTAGGGTGGGAAACAGATCCGCAGTATTTT. It encodes CASSLGWETDPQYF.

The V call is TRBV15, the J call TRBJ2-7, with D perhaps TRBD1 (8 bases). The CDR3 length is 16 residues. V was trimmed by 3 bases and J by 3 bases, leaving 18 bases between them. Germline V lookup: CDR1 LNHNV, CDR2 YYDKDF (reference sequence). The chain's CDR3 is CATSRGGTGTFYEQYF. The CDR3 coding sequence is TGTGCCACCAGCAGGGGGGGGACAGGAACATTCTACGAGCAGTACTTC.

The chain carries TRBV4-1 and TRBJ1-2; D not certain. The V gene's germline CDR1 is MGHRA and CDR2 YSYEKL. CDR3 length equals 14 residues. The germline V and J ends were trimmed by 2 bases and 8 bases, with 15 bases remaining between them. The CDR3 loop is CASSQHVGGRGYTF. For the CDR3, the DNA is TGCGCCAGCAGCCAACACGTAGGAGGCAGGGGCTACACCTTC.

This chain uses TRBV5-4 with TRBJ1-1, with D perhaps TRBD1 (6 bases). Deletions cut 2 bases from V and 0 bases from J, with 14 bases between. The CDR3 runs to 16 residues. Germline CDR1 SGHNT, CDR2 YYREEE (reference sequence). The CDR3 bases are TGTGCCAGCAGCTTCGTCCCGGGACAACTGAACACTGAAGCTTTCTTT. Amino acid sequence: CASSFVPGQLNTEAFF.

This chain uses TRBV28 with TRBJ1-2; 9 bases map to TRBD1. The CDR3 is 14 residues long. The junction had 4 bases not matched to a gene; V was cut back by 6 bases and J by 2 bases. The germline gives CDR1 MDHEN, CDR2 SYDVKM. The CDR3 coding sequence is TGTGCCAGCAGGAGACAGGGGGTGAACTATGGCTACACCTTC. Protein product: CASRRQGVNYGYTF.

The chain has TRBV9 and TRBJ1-6; no definite D call. The V gene's germline CDR1 is SGDLS and CDR2 YYNGEE. The CDR3 has 15 residues. The V gene lost 0 bases and the J gene lost 7 bases, with 11 bases spanning the gap. The CDR3 loop is CASSVALDVNSPLHF. CDR3 nucleotides: TGTGCCAGCAGCGTAGCCCTGGATGTGAATTCACCCCTCCACTTT.

Worth noting for this clone: At the DNA level, this CDR3 is encoded by other sequences in the same sample as well. CDR3 region: CASSIARTDTQYF. DNA for the CDR3: TGTGCCAGTAGTATAGCCCGCACAGATACGCAGTATTTT. The chain joins TRBV19 to TRBJ2-3; D remains ambiguous. This CDR3 has 13 residues. V was pared by 1 base and J by 1 base, with 3 bases between. Per the germline V gene, CDR1 is LNHDA and CDR2 is SQIVND (reference sequence).

The count of this clone is one. This chain links TRBV27 with TRBJ2-3; TRBD2 aligns across 7 bases. V shed 5 bases and J 2 bases; nucleotides not matched to a gene: 7. CDR1 is MNHEY, CDR2 SMNVEV, per germline (reference sequence). This CDR3 spans 15 amino acids. CDR3 region: CASSPRLANTDTQYF. As DNA, the CDR3 is TGTGCCAGCAGTCCCAGACTAGCAAACACAGATACGCAGTATTTT.